This T cell receptor beta chain is from a study of blood T cell repertoires in COVID-19. Across the study: Acute-phase and convalescent COVID-19 samples originated in the United States, Italy and Spain. T cells, B-cell-depleted T cells, or PBMCs provided the cDNA or gDNA that served as material.

V lost 5 bases to trimming and J lost 4 bases, with 5 bases between them. This CDR3 is 11 amino acids long. Germline assignment: CDR1 LGHNA and CDR2 YSLEER. As originally analysed: Researchers report that nucleated cell counts were estimated from reference gene primer amplification. Some clones are missing from TCRdb's copy, which holds only in-frame ones; the method was immunoSEQ multiplex PCR. The DNA gave D and trimming, while V, J and clone size come from that table. The data show roughly 100,000 clones, approximately 84% seen once. This chain uses TRBV4-3 with TRBJ1-2; D is unclear. The sample comprised peripheral blood. The clonotype was recovered from a human donor in a cohort sampled during active COVID-19. In nucleotides, the CDR3 is TGCGCCAGCAGCGACATCTATGGCTACACCTTC. Amino acid sequence: CASSDIYGYTF.